The 7 T cell receptor beta chains presented below share a single source sample, sequenced in a study of blood T cell repertoires in COVID-19. Generated by immunoSEQ multiplex PCR, the TCRdb table keeps only in-frame clones and is missing some. The sample includes approximately 140,000 clones, 75% to 90% of them seen just once. Input material: peripheral blood. The receptors stem from a man between 18 and 29 years old with COVID-19, enrolled during active disease.

V is TRBV6-1 and J is TRBJ1-2, with 7 bases fitting TRBD1. Germline values: CDR1 MNHNS, CDR2 SASEGT. The CDR3 totals 14 residues. V trimming: 1 base; J trimming: 3 bases; junction bases outside the gene matches: 2. The CDR3 region is CASSEGTGDYGYTF. The CDR3 nucleotides are TGTGCCAGCAGTGAAGGTACAGGGGACTATGGCTACACCTTC.

The chain links TRBV27 to TRBJ2-1; 9 nucleotides match TRBD1. CDR1 and CDR2 (germline): MNHEY, SMNVEV (reference sequence). The CDR3 runs 15 residues. With 4 bases clipped from V and 7 bases from J, the junction kept 8 bases outside the gene matches. In DNA, the CDR3 is TGTGCCAGCAGTTCGCTGACAGGGGGAACTAATGAGCAGTTCTTC. Protein product: CASSSLTGGTNEQFF.

The genes are TRBV5-1 and TRBJ2-3; D not resolved. Trimming took 5 bases from V and 2 from J, leaving 15 bases between them. Germline V gene data show CDR1 as SGHRS and CDR2 as YFSETQ. CDR3 length: 15 amino acids. The CDR3 DNA sequence: TGCGCCAGCAGTTTAGAGACTCCTTACACAGATACGCAGTATTTT. It codes for CASSLETPYTDTQYF.

V and J are TRBV4-3 and TRBJ1-2; D call uncertain. The V gene's germline CDR1 is LGHNA and CDR2 YSLEER. V was trimmed by 0 bases and J by 6 bases, leaving 5 bases between them. The length of the CDR3 is 12 residues. The CDR3 protein is CASSQDLNGYTF. The CDR3 DNA reads TGCGCCAGCAGCCAAGATCTTAATGGCTACACCTTC.

This clone was picked up one time. This CDR3 reads CAWSVQTEDSYNEQFF. The CDR3 DNA follows: TGTGCCTGGAGTGTACAGACAGAGGACTCCTACAATGAGCAGTTCTTC. The chain links TRBV30 to TRBJ2-1, with D possibly TRBD1 on 5 matching bases. This CDR3 comprises 16 residues. Germline values: CDR1 GTSNPN, CDR2 SVGIG (reference sequence). Trimming removed 0 bases at V and 0 bases at J, with 12 bases between.

The chain couples TRBV28 to TRBJ2-3; TRBD2 agrees at 8 bases. Per germline, CDR1 MDHEN and CDR2 SYDVKM. V dropped 3 bases and J dropped 3; count of bases not matched to a gene: 5. The CDR3 extends over 15 amino acids. The CDR3 loop reads CASSFSGLATDTQYF. As DNA, the CDR3 is TGTGCCAGCAGTTTCTCCGGACTAGCAACAGATACGCAGTATTTT.

The CDR3 DNA reads as TGTGCCAGCAGCACCCGGACTAGCGGGAGCCCAGATACGCAGTATTTT. It yields the protein CASSTRTSGSPDTQYF. The J gene is TRBJ2-3, the V gene TRBV11-2; 13 nucleotides match TRBD2. After removal of 5 bases from V and 4 bases from J, the junction contained 6 bases not matched to a gene. CDR3 length: 16 residues. Germline V gene sequence: CDR1 SGHAT, CDR2 FQNNGV. The full variable domain, its missing parts supplied by reference TRBV11-2 and TRBJ2-3, is EAGVAQSPRYKIIEKRQSVAFWCNPISGHATLYWYQQILGQGPKLLIQFQNNGVVDDSQLPKDRFSAERLKGVDSTLKIQPAKLEDSAVYLCASSTRTSGSPDTQYFGPGTRLTVL.